This T cell receptor beta chain comes out of a study of CD8+CD57+ T cells in acquired aplastic anemia. Study summary: The average for DNA from sorted CD4+ and CD8+ cells was roughly 3 ug. Healthy donor CD4+ cell samples had a mean of around 10 million reads.

Using genomic DNA as the template, TCR beta VDJ and CDR3 profiling was carried out. TCRdb processed the reads anew with MiXCR; each CDR3 protein has one entry. Of some 410,000 distinct CDR3 sequences in the sample, 55% to 70% are singletons; the top ten hold 4%. For this clonotype: Antigen unknown.

Study-wide results and limits: No significant patient-versus-control difference appeared in CD8+ Simpson's diversity. Fewer than 35 sequences, all CD8+ CDR3, were shared between patients and controls.

The V gene end was trimmed by 1 base and the J gene end by 7 bases; junction bases not matched to a gene: 8. The CDR3 length is 16 residues. Germline CDR1 is LGHNA and CDR2 is YSLEER. The chain carries TRBV4-3 and TRBJ1-4; 8 nucleotides match TRBD1. The sequencing sample was made of sorted CD4+, CD8+, or CD8+CD57+ T cells (not recorded which) from PBMCs. This receptor was identified in a human donor in good health, serving as a control. The DNA for the CDR3 is TGCGCCAGCAGCCAAGGACTGAACACAGGGGGTGAAAAACTGTTTTTT. Translation: CASSQGLNTGGEKLFF.